Presented here are 25 T cell receptor beta chains from one specimen sequenced in a study of neoadjuvant nivolumab and ipilimumab in lung cancer. Libraries were prepared by immunoSEQ multiplex PCR; TCRdb keeps only in-frame clonotypes and omits some of them. The data show roughly 7,400 clones, 60% to 80% seen once. Source: tumor tissue, taken after neoadjuvant nivolumab, alone or with ipilimumab, at or shortly before surgery. Receptors were obtained from an adult with non-small cell lung cancer.

This chain connects TRBV7-3 to TRBJ1-5; D remains ambiguous. The CDR3 is made up of 15 amino acids. Between the trimmed V and J ends, which lost 1 base and 0 bases, there was a span of 7 bases. Looked up from germline, CDR1 is SGHTA and CDR2 is FQGTGA. The CDR3 sequence is CASSLSRYSNQPQHF. The CDR3 nucleotides are TGTGCCAGCAGCTTAAGCAGATATAGCAATCAGCCCCAGCATTTT.

This chain connects TRBV7-2 to TRBJ2-3; TRBD2 aligns across 10 bases. Germline V CDR1 and CDR2: SGHTA, FQGNSA. The CDR3 totals 17 residues. V gave up 5 bases and J gave up 5 bases; unmatched junction bases: 13. The CDR3 DNA is TGTGCCAGCAGCCCCTACCCTAGCGGGAGCTTTTTAGATACGCAGTATTTT. Translating it yields CASSPYPSGSFLDTQYF.

This chain links TRBV25-1 with TRBJ2-3, with a weak D call TRBD2 (6 bases). The CDR3 is 15 amino acids. From germline, CDR1 is MGHDK and CDR2 SYGVNS. V lost 2 bases and J lost 2, with 11 bases in between. The CDR3 DNA follows: TGTGCCAGCAGTGAACTCCGCGGGGACACAGATACGCAGTATTTT. It is translated as CASSELRGDTDTQYF.

This chain uses TRBV18 with TRBJ2-2; 9 bases match TRBD2. Germline assignment: CDR1 KGHSH and CDR2 LQKENI. V dropped 4 bases and J dropped 0; count of bases not matched to a gene: 6. CDR3 length: 17 amino acids. CDR3 coding DNA: TGTGCCAGCTCACAGATTCCTAGCGGGACGAACACCGGGGAGCTGTTTTTT. It yields the protein CASSQIPSGTNTGELFF.

The V gene is TRBV7-7, the J gene TRBJ2-2, with D tentatively TRBD1 or TRBD2 (5 bases each). The germline V and J ends were trimmed by 8 bases and 4 bases, with 11 bases remaining between them. The CDR3 consists of 13 residues. CDR1 and CDR2 (germline): SSHAT, FNYEAQ (reference sequence). The CDR3 protein is CASPGPITGELFF. Written as DNA, the CDR3 is TGTGCCAGCCCGGGACCGATCACCGGGGAGCTGTTTTTT.

The chain links TRBV29-1 to TRBJ2-2, with D perhaps TRBD2 (5 bases). There are 12 residues in the CDR3. V lost 4 bases and J 6 bases, leaving 9 bases between the germline ends. CDR1 is SQVTM and CDR2 is ANQGSEA in the germline V gene. The CDR3 DNA follows: TGCAGCGTTGGAACGGGGTCCGGGGAGCTGTTTTTT. Protein product: CSVGTGSGELFF.

The V and J genes are TRBV27 and TRBJ2-5; 8 bases map to TRBD2. Trimming removed 5 bases from V and 5 bases from J; junction bases left unmatched: 19. Germline lookup yields CDR1 MNHEY and CDR2 SMNVEV (reference sequence). The CDR3 spans 18 residues. CDR3 amino acids: CASSPRSGRAGVWETQYF. As DNA, the CDR3 is TGTGCCAGCAGTCCACGGTCTGGTCGAGCGGGAGTATGGGAGACCCAGTACTTC.

This clone has more than one count but fewer than ten. This sequence joins TRBV10-3 and TRBJ2-7; 7 nucleotides agree with TRBD2. CDR3 length equals 14 residues. In germline, CDR1 is ENHRY, CDR2 SYGVKD. V trimming: 5 bases; J trimming: 2 bases; junction bases outside the gene matches: 6. Here the CDR3 DNA reads TGTGCCATCAGTTCCGCTAGCGGCACCTACGAGCAGTACTTC. It encodes CAISSASGTYEQYF.

The V call is TRBV15, the J call TRBJ2-7, with D tentatively TRBD1 (5 bases). This CDR3 contains 15 residues. Germline V gene lookup returns CDR1 LNHNV and CDR2 YYDKDF (reference sequence). V was cut by 0 bases and J by 5 bases, with 14 bases left in between. The DNA of the CDR3 is TGTGCCACCAGCAGAGATCAAGGGGAATCCAACGAGCAGTACTTC. It specifies CATSRDQGESNEQYF. Looking up the rest from reference TRBV15 and TRBJ2-7 gives the full variable domain: DAMVIQNPRYQVTQFGKPVTLSCSQTLNHNVMYWYQQKSSQAPKLLFHYYDKDFNNEADTPDNFQSRRPNTSFCFLDIRSPGLGDTAMYLCATSRDQGESNEQYFGPGTRLTVT.

CDR3: CASARDSNQPQHF. The CDR3 DNA sequence: TGCGCCAGCGCGAGGGATAGCAATCAGCCCCAGCATTTT. The gene calls are TRBV5-1 and TRBJ1-5; D not resolved. The CDR3 loop spans 13 amino acids. The V gene's germline CDR1 is SGHRS and CDR2 YFSETQ. V shed 7 bases and J shed 0 bases, with 8 bases lying between them.

This CDR3 is CASSPDGNQPQHF. The CDR3 DNA follows: TGTGCCAGCAGCCCGGACGGGAATCAGCCCCAGCATTTT. The rearrangement links TRBV7-2 to TRBJ1-5; D call uncertain. The CDR3 length is 13 residues. Trimming stripped 5 bases from V and 4 bases from J, with 9 bases between. Germline lookup yields CDR1 SGHTA and CDR2 FQGNSA.

The CDR3 nucleotides are TGCGCCAGCAGCTTGGACAGTATGACTGAAGCTTTCTTT. As protein: CASSLDSMTEAFF. This chain links TRBV5-1 with TRBJ1-1; no clear D gene. This CDR3 has 13 residues. V lost 0 bases and J lost 5, with 8 bases in between. From germline, CDR1 is SGHRS and CDR2 YFSETQ.

The genes are TRBV5-1 and TRBJ2-7; perhaps TRBD2 as D (5 bases). This CDR3 contains 13 residues. The germline V gene encodes CDR1 SGHRS and CDR2 YFSETQ. Trimming removed 2 bases at V and 7 bases at J, with 13 bases between. This chain's CDR3 is CASSLSMSGEQYF. Here the CDR3 DNA reads TGCGCCAGCAGCTTATCAATGTCGGGAGAGCAGTACTTC.

By share of the sample, this clone is large. The chain joins TRBV10-3 to TRBJ1-1; D may be TRBD1 (5 bases). CDR1 is ENHRY, CDR2 SYGVKD, per germline. V was pared by 3 bases and J by 1 base, with 12 bases between. This CDR3 contains 15 residues. CDR3 nucleotides: TGTGCCATCAGTGAAGAAGGGGTAGCGAACACTGAAGCTTTCTTT. Translating gives CAISEEGVANTEAFF.

The chain has TRBV18 and TRBJ2-3, with D possibly TRBD2 on 6 matching bases. The V and J ends lost 1 base and 3 bases respectively, with 17 bases between them. Per germline, CDR1 KGHSH and CDR2 LQKENI. The CDR3 has 17 amino acids. CDR3 sequence: CASSPRRREGRTDTQYF. CDR3 in DNA: TGTGCCAGCTCACCACGCCGGCGGGAAGGACGGACAGATACGCAGTATTTT.

The chain recombines TRBV9 with TRBJ1-3, with a possible D match to TRBD1 (5 bases). The CDR3 contains 14 residues. Trimming removed 3 bases at V and 3 bases at J, with 10 bases between. Looked up from germline, CDR1 is SGDLS and CDR2 is YYNGEE. The CDR3 coding sequence is TGTGCCAGCAGCGCGACGGGGCTTGGAAACACCATATATTTT. It yields the protein CASSATGLGNTIYF.

In DNA, the CDR3 is TGTGCCAGCAGTTTACCCCGGGACAGGGGCGAGCAGTACTTC. Encoded protein: CASSLPRDRGEQYF. The chain uses TRBV28 and TRBJ2-7; TRBD1 matches at 10 bases. Losses at the gene ends were 2 bases for V and 6 bases for J; bases not matched to a gene: 4. This CDR3 is built from 14 residues. The V gene's germline CDR1 is MDHEN and CDR2 SYDVKM. Using reference TRBV28 and TRBJ2-7 for the parts outside the CDR3, the full variable domain is DVKVTQSSRYLVKRTGEKVFLECVQDMDHENMFWYRQDPGLGLRLIYFSYDVKMKEKGDIPEGYSVSREKKERFSLILESASTNQTSMYLCASSLPRDRGEQYFGPGTRLTVT.

The chain joins TRBV11-2 to TRBJ1-1, with TRBD1 as a possible D gene (5 bases). This CDR3 contains 14 residues. Trimming removed 5 bases from V and 3 bases from J, with 13 bases in between. CDR1 is SGHAT and CDR2 is FQNNGV in the germline V gene. The CDR3 region is CASSMRRGDTEAFF. The CDR3 DNA sequence: TGTGCCAGCAGCATGAGGCGGGGGGACACTGAAGCTTTCTTT.

This chain links TRBV11-2 with TRBJ1-1; 7 positions match TRBD1. The CDR3 contains 15 residues. Germline V gives CDR1 SGHAT, CDR2 FQNNGV. J lost 6 bases, V lost 3 bases, and 10 bases had no gene match. The CDR3 region is CASSLLQGKVAEAFF. CDR3 sequence (DNA): TGTGCCAGCAGCTTGCTACAGGGGAAGGTCGCTGAAGCTTTCTTT.

CDR3: CASHRASSSYEQYF. CDR3 nucleotide sequence: TGTGCCAGCCACAGGGCATCGAGCTCCTACGAGCAGTACTTC. The chain recombines TRBV28 with TRBJ2-7; D perhaps matches TRBD1 (6 bases). The germline V and J ends were trimmed by 8 bases and 0 bases, with 14 bases remaining between them. Per germline, CDR1 MDHEN and CDR2 SYDVKM. The length of the CDR3 is 14 residues.

CDR3 loop: CTSSPGPIFGTEAFF. The DNA for the CDR3 is TGCACCAGCAGCCCAGGGCCCATATTCGGCACTGAAGCTTTCTTT. The chain joins TRBV1 to TRBJ1-1; the D call in the table, TRBD1, was not verified against the DNA. TRBV1 is described as a pseudogene. The CDR3 covers 15 residues.

This clone turned up a few times. In the same sample, other DNA sequences code for this CDR3. J is TRBJ2-7 and V is TRBV6-1; D is possibly TRBD1 (6 bases). Germline CDR1 and CDR2: MNHNS and SASEGT. With 8 bases removed from V and 2 bases from J, the gap between germline ends came to 13 bases. The CDR3 extends over 13 amino acids. The DNA of the CDR3 is TGTGCCAGCCTCCGGACAGACCCCTACGAGCAGTACTTC. Translated: CASLRTDPYEQYF.

CDR3 sequence reads: CASSEWRETQYF. As DNA, the CDR3 is TGTGCCAGCAGTGAATGGCGCGAGACCCAGTACTTC. The V gene is TRBV2, the J gene TRBJ2-5; no clear D. CDR3 size: 12 residues. From germline, CDR1 is SNHLY and CDR2 FYNNEI. Trimming pared 2 bases from V and 5 bases from J, leaving 6 bases between.

The CDR3 DNA reads TGTGCCAGCAGTTACCCGCTAGCGGGTGACAATGAGCAGTTCTTC. This encodes CASSYPLAGDNEQFF. This chain joins TRBV6-6 and TRBJ2-1; 8 nucleotides line up with TRBD2. J gave up 5 bases and V 2 bases, and 5 bases lay outside the gene matches. This CDR3 region has 15 residues. The germline V gene has CDR1 MNHNY and CDR2 SVGAGI (reference sequence).

This sequence joins TRBV11-3 and TRBJ2-3, with 9 nucleotides matching TRBD2. This CDR3 region has 17 residues. Germline-derived CDR1 and CDR2 are SGHNT and YENEEA. The J segment lost 4 bases and the V segment lost 4 bases, leaving 12 bases of the junction unmatched. CDR3 in amino acids: CASSSRASGISADTQYF. The CDR3 coding sequence is TGTGCCAGCAGCTCGAGAGCTAGCGGGATCTCCGCAGATACGCAGTATTTT.